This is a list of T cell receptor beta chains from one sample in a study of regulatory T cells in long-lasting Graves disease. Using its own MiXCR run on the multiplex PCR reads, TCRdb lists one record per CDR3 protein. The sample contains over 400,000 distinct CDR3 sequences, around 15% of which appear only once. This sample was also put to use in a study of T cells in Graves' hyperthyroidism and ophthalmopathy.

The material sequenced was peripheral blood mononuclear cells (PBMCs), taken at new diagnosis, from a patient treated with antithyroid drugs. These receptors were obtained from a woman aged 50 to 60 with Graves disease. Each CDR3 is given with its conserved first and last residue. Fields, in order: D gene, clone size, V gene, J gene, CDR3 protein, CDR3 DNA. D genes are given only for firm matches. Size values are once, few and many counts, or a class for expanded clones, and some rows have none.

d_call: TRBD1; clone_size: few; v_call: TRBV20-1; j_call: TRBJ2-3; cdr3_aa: CSAREVGGGDTQYF; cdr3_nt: TGCAGTGCTAGGGAAGTAGGGGGCGGCGATACGCAGTATTTT
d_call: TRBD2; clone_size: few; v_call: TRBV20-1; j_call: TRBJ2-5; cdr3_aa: CSARFLREGGSWETQYF; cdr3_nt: TGCAGTGCTAGATTTTTGCGGGAGGGCGGGTCTTGGGAGACCCAGTACTTC
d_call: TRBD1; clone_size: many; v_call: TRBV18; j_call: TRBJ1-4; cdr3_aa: CASSGQGTRNNEKLFF; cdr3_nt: TGTGCCAGCTCCGGACAGGGCACGCGTAATAATGAAAAACTGTTTTTT
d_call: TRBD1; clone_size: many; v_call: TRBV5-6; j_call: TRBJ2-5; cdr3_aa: CASRIQGAGETQYF; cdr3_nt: TGTGCCAGCAGAATACAGGGGGCGGGAGAGACCCAGTACTTC
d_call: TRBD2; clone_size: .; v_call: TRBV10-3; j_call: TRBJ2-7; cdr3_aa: CATNTGTSGTYEQYF; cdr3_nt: TGTGCCACCAATACCGGGACTAGCGGCACCTACGAGCAGTACTTC
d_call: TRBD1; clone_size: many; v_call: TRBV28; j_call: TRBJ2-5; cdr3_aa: CASSTPDRAQYF; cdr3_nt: TGTGCCAGCAGCACACCCGACAGGGCGCAGTACTTC
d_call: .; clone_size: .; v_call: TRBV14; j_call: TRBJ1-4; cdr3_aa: CASSQGGRNNEKLFF; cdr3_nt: TGTGCCAGCAGCCAAGGAGGACGGAATAATGAAAAACTGTTTTTT
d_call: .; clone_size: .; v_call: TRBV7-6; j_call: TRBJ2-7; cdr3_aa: CASSSGRTALTYEQYF; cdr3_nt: TGTGCCAGCAGCTCCGGCCGGACAGCCCTTACCTACGAGCAGTACTTC
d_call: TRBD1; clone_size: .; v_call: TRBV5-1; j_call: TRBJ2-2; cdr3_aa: CASSLAQGARNTGELFF; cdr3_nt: TGCGCCAGCAGCTTGGCCCAGGGGGCTCGGAACACCGGGGAGCTGTTTTTT
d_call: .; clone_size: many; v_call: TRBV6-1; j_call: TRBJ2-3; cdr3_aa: CASGRLGTSTDTQYF; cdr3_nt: TGTGCCAGCGGGAGACTAGGGACAAGCACAGATACGCAGTATTTT
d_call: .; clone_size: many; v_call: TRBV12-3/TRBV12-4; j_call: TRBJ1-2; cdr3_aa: CASTPARTSYGYTF; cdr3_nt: TGTGCCAGCACCCCGGCAAGGACTAGCTATGGCTACACCTTC
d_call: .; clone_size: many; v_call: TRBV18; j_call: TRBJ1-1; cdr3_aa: CASSPSSPNTEAFF; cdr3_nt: TGTGCCAGCTCACCGAGTAGCCCGAACACTGAAGCTTTCTTT
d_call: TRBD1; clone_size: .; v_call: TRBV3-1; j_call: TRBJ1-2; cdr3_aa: CASSQERQGPYGYTF; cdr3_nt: TGTGCCAGCAGCCAAGAGAGACAGGGACCCTATGGCTACACCTTC
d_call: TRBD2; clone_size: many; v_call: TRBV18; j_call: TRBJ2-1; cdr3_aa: CASSPRAGVGYEQFF; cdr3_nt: TGTGCCAGCTCACCCCGAGCGGGAGTAGGCTATGAGCAGTTCTTC
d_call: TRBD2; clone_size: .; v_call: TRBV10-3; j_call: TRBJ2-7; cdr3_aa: CAISGGTGTSPRSYEQYF; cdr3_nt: TGTGCCATCAGTGGGGGAACCGGGACTAGCCCCCGATCCTACGAGCAGTACTTC
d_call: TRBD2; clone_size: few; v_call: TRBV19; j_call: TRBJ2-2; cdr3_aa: CASRAGLALGGELFF; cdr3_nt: TGTGCCAGTAGAGCGGGGCTAGCCCTAGGCGGGGAGCTGTTTTTT
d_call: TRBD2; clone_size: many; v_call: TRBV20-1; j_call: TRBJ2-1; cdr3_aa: CSAQGLGNEQFF; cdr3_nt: TGCAGTGCTCAGGGACTAGGGAATGAGCAGTTCTTC
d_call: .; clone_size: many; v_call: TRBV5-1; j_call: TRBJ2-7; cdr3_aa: CASSLAYRDEQYF; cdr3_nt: TGCGCCAGCAGCTTGGCATATCGGGACGAGCAGTACTTC
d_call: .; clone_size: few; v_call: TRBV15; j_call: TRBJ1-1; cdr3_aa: CATRRIRGLSSEAFF; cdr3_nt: TGTGCCACCCGACGAATAAGGGGACTATCTTCTGAAGCTTTCTTT
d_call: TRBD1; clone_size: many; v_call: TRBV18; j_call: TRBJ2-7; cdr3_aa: CASSPPGQEYEQYF; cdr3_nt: TGTGCCAGCTCGCCCCCGGGACAGGAGTACGAGCAGTACTTC
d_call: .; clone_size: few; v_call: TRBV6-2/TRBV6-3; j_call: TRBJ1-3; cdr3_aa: CASGTDGNTIYF; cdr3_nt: TGTGCCAGCGGTACGGATGGAAACACCATATATTTT
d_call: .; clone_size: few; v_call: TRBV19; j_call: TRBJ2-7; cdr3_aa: CASSKVYADYEQYF; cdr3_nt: TGTGCCAGTAGTAAGGTGTACGCAGACTACGAGCAGTACTTC
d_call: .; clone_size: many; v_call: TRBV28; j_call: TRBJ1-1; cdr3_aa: CASSKTVNTEAFF; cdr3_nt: TGTGCCAGCAGTAAGACAGTGAACACTGAAGCTTTCTTT
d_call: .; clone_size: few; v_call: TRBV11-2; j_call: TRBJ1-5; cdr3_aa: CASSLRAGSNQPQHF; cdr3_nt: TGTGCCAGCAGCTTGCGCGCCGGGAGCAATCAGCCCCAGCATTTT
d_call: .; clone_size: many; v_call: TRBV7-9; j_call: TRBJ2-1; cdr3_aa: CASSRAGEGNEQFF; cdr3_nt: TGTGCCAGCAGCCGGGCAGGGGAAGGCAATGAGCAGTTCTTC
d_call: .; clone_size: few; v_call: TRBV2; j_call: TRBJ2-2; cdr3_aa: CASREYRQNTGELFF; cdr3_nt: TGTGCCAGCAGAGAGTACCGACAGAACACCGGGGAGCTGTTTTTT
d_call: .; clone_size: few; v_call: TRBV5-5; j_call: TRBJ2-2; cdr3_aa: CASTLDIGWYTGELFF; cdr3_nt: TGTGCCAGCACCCTGGATATAGGGTGGTACACCGGGGAGCTGTTTTTT
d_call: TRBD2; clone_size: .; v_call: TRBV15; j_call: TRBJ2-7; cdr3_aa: CATSMMDRLDSGRGGGNEQYF; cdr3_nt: TGTGCCACCAGCATGATGGACAGGCTGGATAGCGGGAGAGGGGGGGGAAACGAGCAGTACTTC
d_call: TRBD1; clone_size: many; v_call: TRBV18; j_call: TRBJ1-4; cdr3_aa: CASSPRQGNNEKLFF; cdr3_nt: TGTGCCAGCTCACCACGACAGGGTAATAATGAAAAACTGTTTTTT
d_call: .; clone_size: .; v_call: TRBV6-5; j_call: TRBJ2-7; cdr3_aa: CASSSPGAYEQYF; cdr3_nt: TGTGCCAGCAGTTCCCCGGGAGCTTACGAGCAGTACTTC
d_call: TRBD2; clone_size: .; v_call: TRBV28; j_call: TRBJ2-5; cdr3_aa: CASSPHYTAGGGQGTQYF; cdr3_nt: TGTGCCAGCAGTCCCCACTACACTGCCGGGGGAGGGCAAGGGACCCAGTACTTC
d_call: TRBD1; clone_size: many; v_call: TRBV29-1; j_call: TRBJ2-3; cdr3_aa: CSGIRGGFTDTQYF; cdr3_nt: TGCAGTGGCATCCGAGGGGGCTTCACAGATACGCAGTATTTT
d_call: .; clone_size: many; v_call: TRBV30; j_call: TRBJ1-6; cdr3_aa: CAWSSEGNSPLHF; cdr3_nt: TGTGCCTGGAGTTCAGAGGGGAATTCACCCCTCCACTTT
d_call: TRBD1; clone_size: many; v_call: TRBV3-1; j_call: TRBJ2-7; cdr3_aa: CASSQEGYRGNEQYF; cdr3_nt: TGTGCCAGCAGCCAAGAGGGTTACAGGGGGAACGAGCAGTACTTC
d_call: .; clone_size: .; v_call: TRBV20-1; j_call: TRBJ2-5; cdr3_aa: CSAATFGTQYF; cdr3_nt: TGCAGTGCTGCTACATTCGGGACCCAGTACTTC
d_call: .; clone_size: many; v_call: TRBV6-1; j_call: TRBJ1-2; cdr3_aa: CASSDEGGGYGYTF; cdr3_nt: TGTGCCAGCAGTGACGAGGGCGGGGGCTATGGCTACACCTTC
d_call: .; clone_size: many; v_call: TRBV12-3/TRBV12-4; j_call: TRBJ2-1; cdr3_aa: CASSRPPAYNEQFF; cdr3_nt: TGTGCCAGCAGTAGACCCCCCGCCTACAATGAGCAGTTCTTC
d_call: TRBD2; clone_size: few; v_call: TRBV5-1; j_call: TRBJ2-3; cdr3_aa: CASSRREGDTQYF; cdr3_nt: TGCGCCAGCAGTCGGCGGGAGGGAGATACGCAGTATTTT
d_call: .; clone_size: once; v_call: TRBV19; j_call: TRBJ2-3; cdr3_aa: CASRQSGDTQYF; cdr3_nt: TGTGCCAGTAGACAGTCAGGAGATACGCAGTATTTT
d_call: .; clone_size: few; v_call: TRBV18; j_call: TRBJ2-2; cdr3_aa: CASSPRGLDTGELFF; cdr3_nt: TGTGCCAGCTCACCACGGGGTTTGGACACCGGGGAGCTGTTTTTT
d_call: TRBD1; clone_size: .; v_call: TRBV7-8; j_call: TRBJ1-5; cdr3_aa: CASSLSTGVGQPHHF; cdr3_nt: TGTGCCAGCAGCTTAAGTACAGGGGTCGGACAGCCCCATCATTTT
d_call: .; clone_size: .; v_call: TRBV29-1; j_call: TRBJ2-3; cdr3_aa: CSVVLLDTQYF; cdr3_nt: TGCAGCGTTGTTCTTCTAGATACGCAGTATTTT
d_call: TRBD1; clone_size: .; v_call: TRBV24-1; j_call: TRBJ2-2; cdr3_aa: CATSGVRDRGPSETGELFF; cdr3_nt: TGTGCCACCAGTGGTGTCCGGGACAGGGGCCCATCGGAGACCGGGGAGCTGTTTTTT
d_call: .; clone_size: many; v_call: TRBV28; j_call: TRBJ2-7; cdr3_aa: CASSPPGQPYEQYF; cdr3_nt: TGTGCCAGCAGTCCCCCCGGACAGCCCTACGAGCAGTACTTC
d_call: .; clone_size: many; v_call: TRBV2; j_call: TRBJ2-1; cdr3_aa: CASIWGASISYNEQFF; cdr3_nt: TGTGCCAGCATTTGGGGGGCTTCGATCTCCTACAATGAGCAGTTCTTC
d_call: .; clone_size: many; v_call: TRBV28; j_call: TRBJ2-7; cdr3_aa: CASSSTGSRSYEQYF; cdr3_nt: TGTGCCAGCAGTTCAACAGGGTCCCGCTCCTACGAGCAGTACTTC
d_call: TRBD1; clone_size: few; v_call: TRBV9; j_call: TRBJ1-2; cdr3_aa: CASSVAGGQGYTF; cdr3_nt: TGTGCCAGCAGCGTAGCAGGGGGTCAAGGCTACACCTTC
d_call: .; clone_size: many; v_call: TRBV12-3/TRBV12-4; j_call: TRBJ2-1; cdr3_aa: CASSFIGRSSYNEQFF; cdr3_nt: TGTGCCAGCAGTTTTATCGGGCGGAGCTCCTACAATGAGCAGTTCTTC
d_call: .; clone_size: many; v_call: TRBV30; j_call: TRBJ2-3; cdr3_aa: CAGGSPAGETDTQYF; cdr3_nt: TGTGCCGGGGGATCGCCGGCAGGGGAGACAGATACGCAGTATTTT
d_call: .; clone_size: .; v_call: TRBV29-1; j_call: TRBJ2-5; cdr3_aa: CRADFQETQYF; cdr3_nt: TGCAGGGCAGATTTCCAAGAGACCCAGTACTTC
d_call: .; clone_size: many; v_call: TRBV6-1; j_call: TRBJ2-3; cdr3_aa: CASSESASATTDTQYF; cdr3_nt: TGTGCCAGCAGTGAGTCGGCTAGCGCGACCACAGATACGCAGTATTTT
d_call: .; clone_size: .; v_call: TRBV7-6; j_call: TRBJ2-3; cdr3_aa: CASSLAGPFTSTDTQYF; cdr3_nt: TGTGCCAGCAGCTTAGCGGGGCCATTCACTAGCACAGATACGCAGTATTTT
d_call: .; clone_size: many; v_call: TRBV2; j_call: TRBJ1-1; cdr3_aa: CASSAGYTEAFF; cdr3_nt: TGTGCCAGCAGTGCCGGGTACACTGAAGCTTTCTTT
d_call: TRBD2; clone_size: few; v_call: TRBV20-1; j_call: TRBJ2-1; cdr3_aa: CSAPNSGRATNEQFF; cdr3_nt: TGCAGTGCTCCTAATAGCGGGAGGGCAACCAATGAGCAGTTCTTC